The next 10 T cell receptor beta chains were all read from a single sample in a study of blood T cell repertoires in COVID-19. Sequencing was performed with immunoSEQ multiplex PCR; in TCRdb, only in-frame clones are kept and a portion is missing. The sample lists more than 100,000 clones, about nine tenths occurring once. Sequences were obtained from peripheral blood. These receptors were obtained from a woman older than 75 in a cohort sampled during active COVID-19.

The CDR3 loop reads CASSVGYYGYTF. Written as DNA, the CDR3 is TGTGCCAGTAGTGTCGGGTACTATGGCTACACCTTC. The chain is built from TRBV19 and TRBJ1-2, with no clear D. Looked up from germline, CDR1 is LNHDA and CDR2 is SQIVND (reference sequence). CDR3 length: 12 amino acids. V dropped 5 bases and J dropped 3 bases, with 7 bases sitting between them.

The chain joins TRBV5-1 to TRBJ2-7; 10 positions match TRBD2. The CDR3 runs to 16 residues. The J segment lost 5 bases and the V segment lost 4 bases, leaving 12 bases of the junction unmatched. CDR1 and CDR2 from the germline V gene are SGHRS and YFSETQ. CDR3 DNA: TGCGCCAGCAGCCCCCCTCTAGCGGGAGAAGCGGACGAGCAGTACTTC. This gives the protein CASSPPLAGEADEQYF.

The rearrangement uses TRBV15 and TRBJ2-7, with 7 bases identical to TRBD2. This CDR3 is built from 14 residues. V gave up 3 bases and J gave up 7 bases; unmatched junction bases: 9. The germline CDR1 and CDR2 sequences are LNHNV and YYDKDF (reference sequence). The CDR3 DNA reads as TGTGCCACCAGCAGGGGGGGGACTACCTTGGAGCAGTACTTC. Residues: CATSRGGTTLEQYF.

The CDR3 here is CASYEALYNEQFF. Written as DNA, the CDR3 is TGTGCCAGCTACGAGGCGCTATACAATGAGCAGTTCTTC. The chain employs TRBV6-5 and TRBJ2-1; the D is unclear. The CDR3 is 13 residues long. Germline lookup yields CDR1 MNHEY and CDR2 SVGAGI. Trimming stripped 8 bases from V and 4 bases from J, with 12 bases between.

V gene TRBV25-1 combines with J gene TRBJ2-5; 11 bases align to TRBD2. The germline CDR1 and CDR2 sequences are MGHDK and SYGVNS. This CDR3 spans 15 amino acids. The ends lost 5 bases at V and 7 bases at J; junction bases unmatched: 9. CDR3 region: CASSYAGTSGGTQYF. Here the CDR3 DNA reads TGTGCCAGCAGTTACGCCGGGACTAGCGGTGGGACCCAGTACTTC.

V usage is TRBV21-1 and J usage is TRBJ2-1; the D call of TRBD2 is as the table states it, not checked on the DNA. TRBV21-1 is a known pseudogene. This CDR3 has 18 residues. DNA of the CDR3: TGTGCCAGCAGCAAAGAGGAGGCCAGCTGTTTCTCCTACAATGAGCAGTTCTTC. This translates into CASSKEEASCFSYNEQFF.

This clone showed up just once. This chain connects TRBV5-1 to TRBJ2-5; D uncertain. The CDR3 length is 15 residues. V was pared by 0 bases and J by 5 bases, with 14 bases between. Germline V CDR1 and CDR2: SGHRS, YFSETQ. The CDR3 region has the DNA TGCGCCAGCAGCTTGGAGACTCTAGAAACCGAGACCCAGTACTTC. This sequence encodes CASSLETLETETQYF.

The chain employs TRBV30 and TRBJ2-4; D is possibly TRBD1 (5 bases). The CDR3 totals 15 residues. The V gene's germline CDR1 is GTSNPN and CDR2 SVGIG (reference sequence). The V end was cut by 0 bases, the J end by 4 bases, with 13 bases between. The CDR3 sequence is CAWSVGSREKNIQYF. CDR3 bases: TGTGCCTGGAGTGTAGGATCCAGGGAAAAAAACATTCAGTACTTC.

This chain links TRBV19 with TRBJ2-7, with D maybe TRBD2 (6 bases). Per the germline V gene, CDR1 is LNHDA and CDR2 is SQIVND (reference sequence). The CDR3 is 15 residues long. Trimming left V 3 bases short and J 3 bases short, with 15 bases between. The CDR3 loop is CASSISRREYYEQYF. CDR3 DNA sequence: TGTGCCAGTAGTATTAGTAGGAGGGAATACTACGAGCAGTACTTC.

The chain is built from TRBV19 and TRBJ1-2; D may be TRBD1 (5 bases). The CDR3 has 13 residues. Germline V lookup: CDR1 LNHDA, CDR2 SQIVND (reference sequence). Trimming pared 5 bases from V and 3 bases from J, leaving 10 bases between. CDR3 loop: CASSQGLYYGYTF. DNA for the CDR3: TGTGCCAGTAGTCAGGGCCTCTACTATGGCTACACCTTC.